The 4 T cell receptor beta chains listed next were all sequenced from one sample in a study of T-cell memory formation after mild COVID-19 (dated by TCRdb to the early 2020s). The library was generated by 5' RACE. Instrument on record: Illumina NovaSeq 6000. The raw public reads went through TCRdb reprocessing: fastp at Q25, MiXCR clone calling, in-frame beta chains kept. Rows matching on CDR3 protein sequence are summarized as one entry with the most common DNA and genes. In all, the sample holds over 150,000 distinct CDR3 sequences, and roughly 20% of those were seen once. Roughly 3.9% of the sample is in the top ten clones. The specimen was PBMCs or a T cell subset sorted from them (not recorded which). The source is a man aged 18-30 years who had mild COVID-19 (a few samples of this study predate the infection). The sample titles of this study are shuffled in the database, so cell type and time point are left out; the donor was told from shared clones.

This clonotype has a single count. V usage is TRBV5-4 and J usage is TRBJ2-7, with D maybe TRBD1 (6 bases). The germline V gene encodes CDR1 SGHNT and CDR2 YYREEE (reference sequence). The germline V and J ends were trimmed by 0 bases and 3 bases, with 7 bases remaining between them. CDR3 length equals 13 residues. The CDR3 loop reads CASSLDRVYEQYV. DNA for the CDR3: TGTGCCAGCAGCTTGGACAGGGTCTACGAGCAGTACGTC.

This chain connects TRBV7-6 to TRBJ1-6; D might be TRBD1 (6 bases). This CDR3 is 15 amino acids long. The V gene's germline CDR1 is SGHVS and CDR2 FNYEAQ. V was cut by 6 bases and J by 10 bases, with 19 bases left in between. The chain's CDR3 is CASSLRQGFGSPLHF. In nucleotides, the CDR3 is TGTGCCAGCAGTTTACGGCAGGGGTTTGGATCACCCCTCCACTTT.

The V call is TRBV3-1, the J call TRBJ2-3; 9 nucleotides line up with TRBD2. V dropped 5 bases and J dropped 2; count of bases not matched to a gene: 5. The length of the CDR3 is 15 residues. Germline loops: CDR1 LGHDT, CDR2 YNNKEL (reference sequence). The CDR3 sequence: CASSVGLAYTDTQYF. The CDR3 bases are TGTGCCAGCAGCGTAGGACTAGCGTACACAGATACGCAGTATTTT.

The J gene is TRBJ1-2, the V gene TRBV7-2; D uncertain. The V end was cut by 0 bases, the J end by 8 bases, with 25 bases between. Germline CDR1 reads SGHTA; CDR2 reads FQGNSA. This CDR3 has 18 amino acids. CDR3 amino acids: CASSLALSDGVPYRGYTF. The CDR3 DNA is TGTGCCAGCAGCTTAGCCCTGAGCGACGGAGTCCCCTATAGAGGCTACACCTTC.